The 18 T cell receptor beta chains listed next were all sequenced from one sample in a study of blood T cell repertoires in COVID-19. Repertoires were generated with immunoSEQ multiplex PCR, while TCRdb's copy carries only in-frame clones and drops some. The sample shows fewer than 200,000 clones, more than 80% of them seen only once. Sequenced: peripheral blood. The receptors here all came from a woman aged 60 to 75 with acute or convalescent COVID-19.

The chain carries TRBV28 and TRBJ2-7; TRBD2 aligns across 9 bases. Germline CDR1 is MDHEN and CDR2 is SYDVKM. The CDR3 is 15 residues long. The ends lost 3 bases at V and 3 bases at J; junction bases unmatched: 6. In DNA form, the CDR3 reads TGTGCCAGCAGTTTCGCGGGAGGGCCCCTCTACGAGCAGTACTTC. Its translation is CASSFAGGPLYEQYF.

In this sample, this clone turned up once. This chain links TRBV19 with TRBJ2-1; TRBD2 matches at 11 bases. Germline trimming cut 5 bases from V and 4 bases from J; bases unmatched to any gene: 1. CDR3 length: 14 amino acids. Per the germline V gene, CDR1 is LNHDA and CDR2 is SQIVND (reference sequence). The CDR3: CASSLAGGYNEQFF. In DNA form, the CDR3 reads TGTGCCAGTAGTTTAGCGGGAGGGTACAATGAGCAGTTCTTC.

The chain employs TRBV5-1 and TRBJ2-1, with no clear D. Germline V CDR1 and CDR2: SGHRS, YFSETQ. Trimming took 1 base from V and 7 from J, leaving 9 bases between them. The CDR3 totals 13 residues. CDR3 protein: CASSLLVENEQFF. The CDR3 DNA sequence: TGCGCCAGCAGCTTGCTAGTTGAGAATGAGCAGTTCTTC.

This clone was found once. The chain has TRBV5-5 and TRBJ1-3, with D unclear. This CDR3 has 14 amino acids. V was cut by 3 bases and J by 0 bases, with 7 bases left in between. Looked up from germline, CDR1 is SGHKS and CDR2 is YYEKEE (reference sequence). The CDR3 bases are TGTGCCAGCAGCTCCGGGGTCTCTGGAAACACCATATATTTT. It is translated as CASSSGVSGNTIYF.

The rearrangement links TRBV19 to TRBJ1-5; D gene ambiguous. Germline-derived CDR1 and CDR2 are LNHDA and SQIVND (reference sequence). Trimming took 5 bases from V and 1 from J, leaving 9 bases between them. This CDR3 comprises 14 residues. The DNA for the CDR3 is TGTGCCAGTAGTGCCTATCCCAGCAATCAGCCCCAGCATTTT. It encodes CASSAYPSNQPQHF.

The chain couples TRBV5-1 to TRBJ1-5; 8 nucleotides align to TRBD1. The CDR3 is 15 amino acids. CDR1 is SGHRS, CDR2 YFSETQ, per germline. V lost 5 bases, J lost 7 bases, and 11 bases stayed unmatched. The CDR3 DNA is TGCGCCAGCAGGGCGACAGGGGATGAGCGGCAGCCCCAGCATTTT. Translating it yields CASRATGDERQPQHF.

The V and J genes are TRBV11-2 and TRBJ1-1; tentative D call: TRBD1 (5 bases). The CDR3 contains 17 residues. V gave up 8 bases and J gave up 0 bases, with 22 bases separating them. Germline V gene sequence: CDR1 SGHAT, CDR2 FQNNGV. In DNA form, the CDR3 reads TGTGCCAGCGGCTCCCCGGTACAGGTTCTTATGAACACTGAAGCTTTCTTT. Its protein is CASGSPVQVLMNTEAFF. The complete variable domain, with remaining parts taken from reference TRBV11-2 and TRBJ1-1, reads EAGVAQSPRYKIIEKRQSVAFWCNPISGHATLYWYQQILGQGPKLLIQFQNNGVVDDSQLPKDRFSAERLKGVDSTLKIQPAKLEDSAVYLCASGSPVQVLMNTEAFFGQGTRLTVV.

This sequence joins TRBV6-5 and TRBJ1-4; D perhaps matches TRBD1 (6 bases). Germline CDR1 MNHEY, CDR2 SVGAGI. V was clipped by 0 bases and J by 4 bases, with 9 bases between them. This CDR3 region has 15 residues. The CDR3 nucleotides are TGTGCCAGCAGTTACTCCCGGGACAATAATGAAAAACTGTTTTTT. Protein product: CASSYSRDNNEKLFF.

The CDR3 here is CASQAGGEETQYF. CDR3 bases: TGTGCCAGCCAAGCTGGGGGGGAGGAGACCCAGTACTTC. V is TRBV6-5 and J is TRBJ2-5; 7 nucleotides line up with TRBD2. The germline V gene encodes CDR1 MNHEY and CDR2 SVGAGI. The CDR3 covers 13 residues. V was clipped by 8 bases and J by 5 bases; unmatched bases: 8.

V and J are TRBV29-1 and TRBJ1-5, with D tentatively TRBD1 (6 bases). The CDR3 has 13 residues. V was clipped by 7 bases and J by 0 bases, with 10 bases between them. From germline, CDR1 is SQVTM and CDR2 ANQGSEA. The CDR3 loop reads CSAQGSSNQPQHF. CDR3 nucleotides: TGCAGCGCACAGGGAAGTAGCAATCAGCCCCAGCATTTT. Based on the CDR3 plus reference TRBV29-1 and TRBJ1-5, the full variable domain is SAVISQKPSRDICQRGTSLTIQCQVDSQVTMMFWYRQQPGQSLTLIATANQGSEATYESGFVIDKFPISRPNLTFSTLTVSNMSPEDSSIYLCSAQGSSNQPQHFGDGTRLSIL.

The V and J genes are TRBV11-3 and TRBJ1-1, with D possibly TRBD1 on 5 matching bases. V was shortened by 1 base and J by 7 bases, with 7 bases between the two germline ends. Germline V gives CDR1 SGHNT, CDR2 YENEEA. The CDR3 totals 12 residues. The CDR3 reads CASSLVGGEAFF. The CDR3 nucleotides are TGTGCCAGCAGCTTAGTGGGGGGTGAAGCTTTCTTT.

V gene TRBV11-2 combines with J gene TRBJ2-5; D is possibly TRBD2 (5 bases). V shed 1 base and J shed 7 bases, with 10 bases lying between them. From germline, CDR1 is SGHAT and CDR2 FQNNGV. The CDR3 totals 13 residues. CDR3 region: CASSLARDGTQYF. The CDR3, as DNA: TGTGCCAGCAGCTTAGCCCGGGATGGGACCCAGTACTTC.

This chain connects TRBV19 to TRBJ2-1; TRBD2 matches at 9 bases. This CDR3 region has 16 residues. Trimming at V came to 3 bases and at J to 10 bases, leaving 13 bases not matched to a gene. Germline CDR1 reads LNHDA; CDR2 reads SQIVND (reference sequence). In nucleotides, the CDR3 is TGTGCCAGTAGTATTCTCAGCGGCCTAGCGGGACGAGAGCAGTTCTTC. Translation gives CASSILSGLAGREQFF.

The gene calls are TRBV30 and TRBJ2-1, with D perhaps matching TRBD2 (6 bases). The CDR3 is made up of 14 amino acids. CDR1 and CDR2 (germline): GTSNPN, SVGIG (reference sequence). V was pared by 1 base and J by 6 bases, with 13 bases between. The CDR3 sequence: CAWSGGGALNEQFF. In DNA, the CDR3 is TGTGCCTGGAGTGGGGGCGGGGCCCTCAATGAGCAGTTCTTC.

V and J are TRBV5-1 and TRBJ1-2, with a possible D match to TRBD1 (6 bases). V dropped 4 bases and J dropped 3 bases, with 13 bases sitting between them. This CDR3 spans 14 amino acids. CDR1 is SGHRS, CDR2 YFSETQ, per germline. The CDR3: CASSIRGEDYGYTF. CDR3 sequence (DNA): TGCGCCAGCAGCATCAGGGGCGAGGACTATGGCTACACCTTC. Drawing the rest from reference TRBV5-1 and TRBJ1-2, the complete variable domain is KAGVTQTPRYLIKTRGQQVTLSCSPISGHRSVSWYQQTPGQGLQFLFEYFSETQRNKGNFPGRFSGRQFSNSRSEMNVSTLELGDSALYLCASSIRGEDYGYTFGSGTRLTVV.

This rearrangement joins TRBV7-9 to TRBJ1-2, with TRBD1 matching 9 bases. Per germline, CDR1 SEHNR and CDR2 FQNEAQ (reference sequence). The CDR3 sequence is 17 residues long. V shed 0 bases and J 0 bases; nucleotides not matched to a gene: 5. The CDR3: CASSLALQGASNYGYTF. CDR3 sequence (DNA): TGTGCCAGCAGCTTAGCTCTACAGGGGGCCTCTAACTATGGCTACACCTTC. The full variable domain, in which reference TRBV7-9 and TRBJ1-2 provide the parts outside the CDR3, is DTGVSQNPRHKITKRGQNVTFRCDPISEHNRLYWYRQTLGQGPEFLTYFQNEAQLEKSRLLSDRFSAERPKGSFSTLEIQRTEQGDSAMYLCASSLALQGASNYGYTFGSGTRLTVV.

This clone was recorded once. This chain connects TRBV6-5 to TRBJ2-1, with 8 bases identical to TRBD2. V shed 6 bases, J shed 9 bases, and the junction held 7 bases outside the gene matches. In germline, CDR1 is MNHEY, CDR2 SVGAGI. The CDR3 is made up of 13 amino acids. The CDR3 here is CASSRKRESEQFF. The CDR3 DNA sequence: TGTGCCAGCAGCCGGAAGCGGGAGAGTGAGCAGTTCTTC.

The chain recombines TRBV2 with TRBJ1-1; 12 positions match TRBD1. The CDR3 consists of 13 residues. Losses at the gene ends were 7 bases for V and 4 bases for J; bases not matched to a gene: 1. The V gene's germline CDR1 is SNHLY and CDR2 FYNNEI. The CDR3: CASKGQGATEAFF. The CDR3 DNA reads TGTGCCAGCAAGGGACAGGGGGCCACTGAAGCTTTCTTT.